The 9 T cell receptor beta chains below come from one sample, sequenced in a study of T cells after yellow fever vaccination. TCRdb re-called the 5' RACE reads with MiXCR, one entry per CDR3 protein. The sample has roughly 74,000 distinct CDR3 sequences, more than 5.5% seen once. The sequencing here drew on CD8+ T cells sorted from PBMCs, taken roughly 5 days after the first yellow fever vaccination. The receptors originated from a man younger than 30 who received the YFV17D yellow fever vaccine.

This clonotype was seen at least ten times. CDR3 loop: CASSFWPGSNQPQHF. In DNA, the CDR3 is TGTGCCAGCAGTTTCTGGCCGGGATCAAATCAGCCCCAGCATTTT. The V call is TRBV27, the J call TRBJ1-5; the D is unclear. V was shortened by 3 bases and J by 4 bases, with 13 bases between the two germline ends. Per the germline V gene, CDR1 is MNHEY and CDR2 is SMNVEV (reference sequence). The CDR3 covers 15 residues.

The CDR3 reads CASSLETGLVNQPQHF. CDR3 nucleotides: TGTGCCAGCAGCTTAGAAACGGGACTGGTGAATCAGCCCCAGCATTTT. The V and J genes are TRBV11-2 and TRBJ1-5, with D possibly TRBD1 on 5 matching bases. The CDR3 contains 16 residues. Germline V lookup: CDR1 SGHAT, CDR2 FQNNGV. Trimming removed 0 bases from V and 4 bases from J, with 13 bases in between. Supplemented by reference TRBV11-2 and TRBJ1-5, the full variable domain reads EAGVAQSPRYKIIEKRQSVAFWCNPISGHATLYWYQQILGQGPKLLIQFQNNGVVDDSQLPKDRFSAERLKGVDSTLKIQPAKLEDSAVYLCASSLETGLVNQPQHFGDGTRLSIL.

On this clonotype itself: A much larger clone differs by one base, so this may be a read error. CDR3 protein: CASSQVMQSKQPQHF. The CDR3 nucleotides are TGCGCCAGCAGCCAAGTGATGCAGTCCAAACAGCCCCAGCATTTT. The chain uses TRBV4-1 and TRBJ1-5; no clear D gene. V gave up 1 base and J gave up 7 bases, with 14 bases separating them. The V gene's germline CDR1 is MGHRA and CDR2 YSYEKL. The CDR3 sequence is 15 residues long.

The sample holds many counts of this clonotype. The V gene is TRBV4-1, the J gene TRBJ2-7; 9 nucleotides align to TRBD1. The CDR3 runs to 15 residues. Germline trimming cut 3 bases from V and 5 bases from J; bases unmatched to any gene: 8. Germline V lookup: CDR1 MGHRA, CDR2 YSYEKL. CDR3 protein: CASSQVDRGDDEQYF. The CDR3 nucleotides are TGCGCCAGCAGCCAGGTGGACAGGGGTGACGACGAGCAGTACTTC.

This clonotype was detected many times. The rearrangement links TRBV6-5 to TRBJ2-7; D not certain. Germline-derived CDR1 and CDR2 are MNHEY and SVGAGI. V was trimmed by 2 bases and J by 3 bases, leaving 14 bases between them. This CDR3 spans 15 amino acids. CDR3 in amino acids: CASSYPIEAYYEQYF. DNA of the CDR3: TGTGCCAGCAGTTACCCCATTGAGGCCTACTACGAGCAGTACTTC.

The sample holds a few counts of this clonotype. This rearrangement joins TRBV18 to TRBJ1-1, with 9 nucleotides matching TRBD1. After removal of 5 bases from V and 5 bases from J, the junction contained 6 bases not matched to a gene. Germline V gives CDR1 KGHSH, CDR2 LQKENI. CDR3 size: 14 residues. CDR3 nucleotide sequence: TGTGCCAGCTCAGCCGGGACAGGGTATACTGAAGCTTTCTTT. This codes for CASSAGTGYTEAFF.

The chain links TRBV4-1 to TRBJ2-1, with 8 positions matching TRBD1. In germline, CDR1 is MGHRA, CDR2 YSYEKL. The CDR3 consists of 15 residues. V lost 5 bases and J lost 8; bases outside the gene matches: 11. The CDR3 here is CASSSRQGNTDEQFF. The CDR3 DNA sequence: TGCGCCAGCAGCTCCCGACAGGGGAATACGGATGAGCAGTTCTTC.

In its sample, this clonotype was seen many times. This chain links TRBV1 with TRBJ2-7. TRBV1 is described as a pseudogene. The CDR3 contains 14 residues. The CDR3 DNA is TGCACCAGCAGCCAATCAAGGAGGTGCTACGAGCAGTACTTC. Protein sequence: CTSSQSRRCYEQYF.

This clonotype was observed many times. The chain employs TRBV11-2 and TRBJ2-1, with 9 bases lining up with TRBD1. The CDR3 is 18 residues long. CDR1 SGHAT and CDR2 FQNNGV come from the germline V gene. After removal of 0 bases from V and 7 bases from J, the junction contained 13 bases not matched to a gene. The CDR3 nucleotides are TGTGCCAGCAGCTTAGAGCCGGGGACAGGGTTCGGCGTGAATGAGCAGTTCTTC. Translated: CASSLEPGTGFGVNEQFF. Using reference TRBV11-2 and TRBJ2-1 for the parts outside the CDR3, the full variable domain is EAGVAQSPRYKIIEKRQSVAFWCNPISGHATLYWYQQILGQGPKLLIQFQNNGVVDDSQLPKDRFSAERLKGVDSTLKIQPAKLEDSAVYLCASSLEPGTGFGVNEQFFGPGTRLTVL.